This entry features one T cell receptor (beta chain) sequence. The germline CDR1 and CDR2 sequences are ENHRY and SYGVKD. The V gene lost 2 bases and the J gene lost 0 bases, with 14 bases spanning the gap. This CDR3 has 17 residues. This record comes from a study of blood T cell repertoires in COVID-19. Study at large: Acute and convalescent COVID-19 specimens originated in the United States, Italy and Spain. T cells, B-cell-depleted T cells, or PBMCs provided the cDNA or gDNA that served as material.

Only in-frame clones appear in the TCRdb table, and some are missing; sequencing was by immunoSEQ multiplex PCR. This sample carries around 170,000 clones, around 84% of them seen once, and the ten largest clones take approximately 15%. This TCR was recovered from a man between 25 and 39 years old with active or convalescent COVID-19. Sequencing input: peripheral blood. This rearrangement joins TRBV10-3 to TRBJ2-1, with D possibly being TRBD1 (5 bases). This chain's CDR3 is CAISEGARPSSYNEQFF. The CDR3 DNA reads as TGTGCCATCAGTGAGGGGGCGCGGCCGAGCTCCTACAATGAGCAGTTCTTC.